This TCR beta chain originates from a study of CD8+ T cells in alopecia areata. The wider study: The study gave treated patients oral tofacitinib at 5 to 10 mg twice daily. Study-wide results and caveats: Patients displayed less clarity in TCR sharing than mice, a finding possibly related to HLA. In lesional scalp, particularly from alopecia totalis/universalis, clonality was higher than in normal scalp.

Sequencing templates came from extracted RNA that was reverse transcribed into cDNA. The method was immunoSEQ multiplex PCR; TCRdb's version includes in-frame clones alone and lacks a portion of them. The top ten clones hold over 12% of a sample with about 150,000 clones, 75% to 90% of them seen once. Punch biopsies of lesional scalp, plus peripheral blood, were taken from alopecia areata patients. Germline V gives CDR1 GTSNPN, CDR2 SVGIG (reference sequence). Trimming cost V 0 bases and J 10 bases; bases outside gene matches: 7. This CDR3 comprises 14 residues. Regarding this clone: As yet, its antigen is unknown.

This sequence was found in a human donor with alopecia areata. The source material was CD8+ T cells sorted from blood, sampled at week 0. V usage is TRBV30 and J usage is TRBJ2-1; 9 nucleotides align to TRBD2. CDR3 loop: CAWSVLDLAGEQFF. The CDR3 nucleotides are TGTGCCTGGAGTGTACTTGACCTAGCGGGGGAGCAGTTCTTC.